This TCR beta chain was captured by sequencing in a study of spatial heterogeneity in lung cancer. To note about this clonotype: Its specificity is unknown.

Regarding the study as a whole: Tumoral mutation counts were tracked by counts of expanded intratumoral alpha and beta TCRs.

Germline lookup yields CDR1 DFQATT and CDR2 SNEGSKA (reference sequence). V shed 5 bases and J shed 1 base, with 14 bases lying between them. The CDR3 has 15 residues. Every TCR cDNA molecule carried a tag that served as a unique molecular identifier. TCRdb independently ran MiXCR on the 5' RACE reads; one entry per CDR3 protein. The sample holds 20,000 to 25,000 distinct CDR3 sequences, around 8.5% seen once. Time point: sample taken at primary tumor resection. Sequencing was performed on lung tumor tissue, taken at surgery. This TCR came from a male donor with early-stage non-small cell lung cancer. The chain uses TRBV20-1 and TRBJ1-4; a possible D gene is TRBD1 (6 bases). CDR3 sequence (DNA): TGCAGTGCTGCGGGAGGGGGTGAAACTAATGAAAAACTGTTTTTT. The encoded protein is CSAAGGGETNEKLFF.